This TCR beta chain originates from a study of Ad26.COV2.S vaccination and SARS-CoV-2 variants. Treatment of the sample: around 19 received Ad26.COV2.S at low or high dose, single or two shots; 5 received placebo; per-sample allocation not given. Sampling took place 63 days after the first vaccine or placebo injection. V shed 4 bases and J 3 bases; nucleotides not matched to a gene: 10. This CDR3 has 17 amino acids. CDR1 is SGHRS and CDR2 is YFSETQ in the germline V gene. Assay: immunoSEQ multiplex PCR; the TCRdb copy retains only in-frame clones and omits some. The table lists 200,000 to 250,000 clones, 70% to 90% of them singletons.

The chain is built from TRBV5-1 and TRBJ1-4; TRBD1 aligns across 9 bases. This specimen was peripheral blood, taken in a trial of Ad26.COV2.S vaccine versus placebo. The sequence was obtained from a person between 18 and 65 years old who received the Ad26.COV2.S COVID-19 vaccine or a placebo. In nucleotides, the CDR3 is TGCGCCAGCAGCCCGGTCCCGGGACAGGGCTCTAATGAAAAACTGTTTTTT. Translated: CASSPVPGQGSNEKLFF.